A single sample gave rise to the 17 T cell receptor beta chains below, sequenced in a study of cytomegalovirus exposure and HLA in healthy donors (TCRdb year 2017). Libraries came from the immunoSEQ multiplex PCR assay. The multiplex PCR relied on a mix of 60 forward primers for TCR Vbeta segments and 13 reverse primers for TCR Jbeta segments. The immuneACCESS repertoire file appears here via TCRdb, limited to in-frame rearrangements. These files lack a portion of the clones; in checked studies, under half of the deficit traces to unresolved V genes, and the cause of the others is not known. This sample has 150,000 to 250,000 clones in its table, and approximately 85% of those were observed once. Clones ranked in the top ten supply approximately 2.1% of the sample. The sequenced sample was PBMCs. These receptors originate from a woman in her forties or fifties in good health and CMV-seronegative.

The chain combines TRBV7-9 with TRBJ2-7, with TRBD1 identical over 7 bases. The J segment lost 3 bases and the V segment lost 5 bases, leaving 13 bases of the junction unmatched. CDR3 size: 16 residues. Germline lookup yields CDR1 SEHNR and CDR2 FQNEAQ (reference sequence). The CDR3 region is CASSPSETGMYYEQYF. The CDR3 nucleotides are TGTGCCAGCAGCCCGTCCGAGACAGGGATGTACTACGAGCAGTACTTC.

The rearrangement joins TRBV5-1 to TRBJ1-2, with TRBD1 matching 9 bases. Unmatched junction bases numbered 7, after V lost 2 bases and J lost 8 bases. Germline assignment: CDR1 SGHRS and CDR2 YFSETQ. This CDR3 comprises 14 residues. CDR3 DNA sequence: TGCGCCAGCAGCTTCGGGGGACAGGGTAACGGCTACACCTTC. It encodes CASSFGGQGNGYTF.

The chain couples TRBV13 to TRBJ2-6; D is unresolved. With 0 bases removed from V and 3 bases from J, the gap between germline ends came to 12 bases. This CDR3 spans 17 amino acids. The germline gives CDR1 PRHDT, CDR2 FYEKMQ (reference sequence). The CDR3 sequence: CASSLGVYADGANVLTF. The CDR3 nucleotides read TGTGCCAGCAGCTTAGGAGTATACGCAGATGGGGCCAACGTCCTGACTTTC.

The rearrangement links TRBV5-1 to TRBJ2-2; 11 bases are shared with TRBD2. Per germline, CDR1 SGHRS and CDR2 YFSETQ. The CDR3 covers 17 residues. After removal of 2 bases from V and 0 bases from J, the junction contained 3 bases not matched to a gene. CDR3 region: CASSLPGLAANTGELFF. DNA of the CDR3: TGCGCCAGCAGCTTACCGGGACTAGCGGCGAACACCGGGGAGCTGTTTTTT.

This rearrangement joins TRBV5-6 to TRBJ2-5, with a tentative D call TRBD2 (6 bases). The DNA end is more similar to TRBJ2-7, so the J call may be wrong. In germline, CDR1 is SGHDT, CDR2 YYEEEE. The CDR3 length is 17 residues. DNA of the CDR3: TGTGCCAGCACCGTACTAGCTGCCGGGATCGTCAGGAACGAGCAGTACTTC. Translation gives CASTVLAAGIVRNEQYF.

The chain is built from TRBV15 and TRBJ2-1, with 8 bases that match TRBD1. The CDR3 is 13 residues long. The V gene end was trimmed by 7 bases and the J gene end by 9 bases; junction bases not matched to a gene: 8. The germline CDR1 and CDR2 sequences are LNHNV and YYDKDF (reference sequence). CDR3 sequence (DNA): TGTGCCACCACGCCAGGGGGCTCGGTTGAGCAGTTCTTC. This sequence encodes CATTPGGSVEQFF.

V usage is TRBV27 and J usage is TRBJ1-3, with D possibly TRBD1 on 5 matching bases. This CDR3 is built from 15 residues. From germline, CDR1 is MNHEY and CDR2 SMNVEV (reference sequence). Trimming shortened V by 6 bases and J by 0 bases, and 12 bases separated the two germline ends. The CDR3 loop reads CASSDSASSGNTIYF. The CDR3 coding sequence is TGTGCCAGCAGCGACAGCGCCAGCTCTGGAAACACCATATATTTT.

The chain links TRBV7-9 to TRBJ2-7, with 7 bases that match TRBD2. The V segment lost 6 bases and the J segment 2 bases; nucleotides outside the gene matches: 7. Germline CDR1 and CDR2: SEHNR and FQNEAQ (reference sequence). CDR3 size: 14 residues. CDR3 region: CASRPSGLTYEQYF. The CDR3 nucleotides are TGTGCCAGCAGACCATCGGGACTAACCTACGAGCAGTACTTC.

The chain employs TRBV28 and TRBJ1-2, with D possibly being TRBD1 (5 bases). Germline V gene lookup returns CDR1 MDHEN and CDR2 SYDVKM. CDR3 length equals 15 residues. Trimming pared 6 bases from V and 5 bases from J, leaving 19 bases between. The CDR3: CASSTGGFGGYGYTF. Here the CDR3 DNA reads TGTGCCAGCAGCACCGGAGGGTTTGGGGGTTATGGCTACACCTTC.

The genes are TRBV6-5 and TRBJ1-6; D possibly corresponds to TRBD1 (6 bases). Trimming took off 2 bases at V and 7 bases at J, with 15 bases between the two ends. CDR3 length equals 16 residues. The germline CDR1 and CDR2 sequences are MNHEY and SVGAGI. DNA for the CDR3: TGTGCCAGCAGTTACGCTCGGACAGTCTTCAATTCACCCCTCCACTTT. This translates into CASSYARTVFNSPLHF.

The rearrangement links TRBV5-1 to TRBJ2-2; 15 positions match TRBD2. The trim removed 0 bases at V and 5 bases at J, leaving 8 bases unmatched. CDR1 and CDR2 from the germline V gene are SGHRS and YFSETQ. The CDR3 sequence is 19 residues long. CDR3 loop: CASSLEGTSGRSKTGELFF. The CDR3 DNA is TGCGCCAGCAGCTTGGAAGGGACTAGCGGGAGGAGTAAGACCGGGGAGCTGTTTTTT.

The gene calls are TRBV11-1 and TRBJ2-4; tentatively, D is TRBD1 (6 bases). The germline V gene has CDR1 SGHAT and CDR2 FQDESV (reference sequence). This CDR3 region has 15 residues. Trimming took off 5 bases at V and 0 bases at J, with 11 bases between the two ends. The CDR3: CASSEGQPAKNIQYF. CDR3 sequence (DNA): TGTGCCAGCAGCGAAGGACAGCCAGCCAAAAACATTCAGTACTTC.

The rearrangement joins TRBV27 to TRBJ2-1; a possible D gene is TRBD1 (5 bases). This CDR3 has 12 amino acids. Germline V gene lookup returns CDR1 MNHEY and CDR2 SMNVEV (reference sequence). The V and J ends lost 4 bases and 16 bases respectively, with 17 bases between them. CDR3: CASSSEGVTQFF. CDR3 DNA: TGTGCCAGCAGTTCCGAAGGGGTTACTCAATTCTTC.

The chain combines TRBV28 with TRBJ1-2; TRBD1 matches at 7 bases. V dropped 11 bases and J dropped 2; count of bases not matched to a gene: 8. This CDR3 comprises 13 residues. Germline V gene sequence: CDR1 MDHEN, CDR2 SYDVKM. The CDR3 DNA follows: TGTGCCGGCCAACAGGGGCTGAACTATGGCTACACCTTC. The encoded protein is CAGQQGLNYGYTF.

The J gene is TRBJ1-1, the V gene TRBV6-5, with TRBD1 matching over 8 bases. V shed 4 bases, J shed 1 base, and the junction held 5 bases outside the gene matches. CDR1 is MNHEY and CDR2 is SVGAGI in the germline V gene. The CDR3 contains 15 residues. The CDR3 here is CASSSPTGANTEAFF. CDR3 bases: TGTGCCAGCAGTTCTCCGACAGGGGCGAACACTGAAGCTTTCTTT.

The chain employs TRBV6-6 and TRBJ2-2; D remains unclear. Germline loops: CDR1 MNHNY, CDR2 SVGAGI (reference sequence). There are 16 residues in the CDR3. With 2 bases removed from V and 1 base from J, the gap between germline ends came to 11 bases. This CDR3 is CASSYDTQLNTGELFF. The CDR3 nucleotides are TGTGCCAGCAGTTACGACACCCAGTTGAACACCGGGGAGCTGTTTTTT.

This rearrangement joins TRBV6-1 to TRBJ2-5, with 10 nucleotides matching TRBD1. Looked up from germline, CDR1 is MNHNS and CDR2 is SASEGT. The trim removed 3 bases at V and 3 bases at J, leaving 7 bases unmatched. The CDR3 runs to 16 residues. Here the CDR3 DNA reads TGTGCCAGCAGTGACCGACCCGGGACAGGGGAAGAGACCCAGTACTTC. It specifies CASSDRPGTGEETQYF.